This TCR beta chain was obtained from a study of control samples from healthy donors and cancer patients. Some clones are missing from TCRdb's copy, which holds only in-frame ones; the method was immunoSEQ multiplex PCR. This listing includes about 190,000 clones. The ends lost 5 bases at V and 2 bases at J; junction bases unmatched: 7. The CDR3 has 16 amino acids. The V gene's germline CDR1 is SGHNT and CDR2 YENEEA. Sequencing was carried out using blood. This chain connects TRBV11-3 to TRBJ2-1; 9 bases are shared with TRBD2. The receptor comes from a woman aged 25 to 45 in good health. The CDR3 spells CASSRTVAGAYNEQFF. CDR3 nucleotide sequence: TGTGCCAGCAGCAGGACCGTAGCGGGGGCCTACAATGAGCAGTTCTTC.